These 17 T cell receptor beta chains came from one sample sequenced in a study of T cell responses to AZD1222 COVID-19 vaccine. Generated by immunoSEQ multiplex PCR, the TCRdb table keeps only in-frame clones and is missing some. The data show roughly 120,000 clones, 85% to 90% seen once. The sequencing used peripheral blood, collected on day 0 of AZD1222 vaccination. The receptors shown here come from an adult in good health.

V gene TRBV6-5 combines with J gene TRBJ2-7; 10 nucleotides line up with TRBD1. CDR1 is MNHEY and CDR2 is SVGAGI in the germline V gene. The CDR3 sequence is 13 residues long. J gave up 7 bases and V 7 bases, and 7 bases lay outside the gene matches. The CDR3 region has the DNA TGTGCCAGCAAAGACAGGGGGCTGGGTGAGCAGTACTTC. Translating gives CASKDRGLGEQYF.

J is TRBJ2-3 and V is TRBV5-3; TRBD1 is a possible D gene (5 bases). TRBV5-3 is given ORF status, its function remaining uncertain. This CDR3 region has 15 residues. V was trimmed by 0 bases and J by 6 bases, leaving 14 bases between them. The CDR3 DNA reads TGTGCCAGAAGCTTGGGTTTCAGGGTTTCCGATACGCAGTATTTT. Translated: CARSLGFRVSDTQYF.

CDR3 protein: CASSPTGGWTEAFF. The DNA for the CDR3 is TGTGCCAGCAGCCCCACGGGGGGGTGGACTGAAGCTTTCTTT. The chain has TRBV7-9 and TRBJ1-1; the D gene is possibly TRBD1 (5 bases). Looked up from germline, CDR1 is SEHNR and CDR2 is FQNEAQ (reference sequence). There are 14 residues in the CDR3. Deletions cut 5 bases from V and 5 bases from J, with 15 bases between.

In this sample, this clone turned up once. The chain recombines TRBV7-3 with TRBJ2-7, with D perhaps matching TRBD1 or TRBD2 (7 bases each). The CDR3 is 14 amino acids. Germline CDR1 SGHTA, CDR2 FQGTGA. V gave up 5 bases and J gave up 1 base, with 12 bases separating them. This CDR3 is CASSPQGGSYEQYF. The CDR3 DNA follows: TGTGCCAGCAGCCCCCAGGGGGGGTCCTACGAGCAGTACTTC.

CDR3 sequence (DNA): TGTGCCAGCAGCCCATTCACAGGAGCCAATGAGCAGTTCTTC. It yields the protein CASSPFTGANEQFF. The chain couples TRBV7-9 to TRBJ2-1; D perhaps matches TRBD1 (5 bases). Deletions cut 5 bases from V and 6 bases from J, with 14 bases between. The CDR3 is 14 amino acids. CDR1 and CDR2 from the germline V gene are SEHNR and FQNEAQ (reference sequence).

V is TRBV21-1 and J is TRBJ1-4; the table's D gene call, TRBD1, was not cross checked with the DNA. TRBV21-1 is a pseudogene locus. The CDR3 length is 15 residues. The CDR3 protein is CASIPRFGPQEKLFF. CDR3 bases: TGTGCCAGCATCCCCCGTTTTGGCCCTCAAGAAAAACTGTTTTTT.

The rearrangement uses TRBV19 and TRBJ2-1; 10 bases line up with TRBD2. This CDR3 is 16 amino acids long. With V trimmed by 3 bases and J by 6 bases, 8 bases remained unmatched. Germline CDR1 and CDR2: LNHDA and SQIVND (reference sequence). CDR3 region: CASSILRAGGGNEQFF. Written as DNA, the CDR3 is TGTGCCAGTAGTATCTTACGAGCGGGAGGGGGCAATGAGCAGTTCTTC.

The chain has TRBV5-4 and TRBJ2-7; 8 bases fit TRBD2. The CDR3 is 15 amino acids. Trimming took 1 base from V and 5 from J; bases not matched to a gene: 8. Looked up from germline, CDR1 is SGHNT and CDR2 is YYREEE (reference sequence). The CDR3 here is CASSLPAGARDEQYF. The CDR3, as DNA: TGTGCCAGCAGCTTGCCAGCGGGAGCTCGGGACGAGCAGTACTTC.

The chain carries TRBV18 and TRBJ2-4, with D possibly TRBD1 on 6 matching bases. V was cut by 3 bases and J by 2 bases, with 14 bases left in between. CDR3 length: 16 amino acids. Germline V gene sequence: CDR1 KGHSH, CDR2 LQKENI. CDR3 nucleotides: TGTGCCAGCTCACCGAACAAGGGGGAAACCAAAAACATTCAGTACTTC. Its translation is CASSPNKGETKNIQYF.

The gene calls are TRBV28 and TRBJ1-2; D call uncertain. V was cut by 4 bases and J by 6 bases, with 12 bases left in between. CDR3 length: 13 amino acids. The germline V gene has CDR1 MDHEN and CDR2 SYDVKM. This CDR3 reads CASSWRLRHGYTF. The DNA for the CDR3 is TGTGCCAGCAGTTGGCGCCTAAGGCATGGCTACACCTTC.

The rearrangement uses TRBV5-6 and TRBJ1-6; the D is unclear. CDR3 length: 14 residues. Germline V gene sequence: CDR1 SGHDT, CDR2 YYEEEE. Trimming removed 4 bases at V and 10 bases at J, with 15 bases between. CDR3 nucleotide sequence: TGTGCCAGCAGCCCCCCCACCCCAGGATCACCCCTCCACTTT. Residues: CASSPPTPGSPLHF.

The chain employs TRBV4-2 and TRBJ2-3; D gene unclear. This CDR3 comprises 13 residues. Trimming pared 4 bases from V and 2 bases from J, leaving 7 bases between. From germline, CDR1 is LGHNA and CDR2 YNFKEQ. CDR3 region: CASSPSPTDTQYF. In DNA form, the CDR3 reads TGTGCCAGCAGCCCATCCCCCACAGATACGCAGTATTTT.

The chain carries TRBV3-1 (or the pseudogene TRBV3-2) and TRBJ1-4; TRBD1 matches 7 bases. This CDR3 contains 15 residues. The V gene's germline CDR1 is LGHDT and CDR2 YNNKEL (reference sequence). After removal of 4 bases from V and 0 bases from J, the junction contained 2 bases not matched to a gene. This CDR3 reads CASSLQGATNEKLFF. The CDR3 region has the DNA TGTGCCAGCAGCCTTCAGGGGGCAACTAATGAAAAACTGTTTTTT.

The V and J genes are TRBV2 and TRBJ1-5; TRBD1 might be the D (6 bases). The CDR3 runs 14 residues. In germline, CDR1 is SNHLY, CDR2 FYNNEI. Trimming shortened V by 3 bases and J by 7 bases, and 13 bases separated the two germline ends. The CDR3 sequence is CASSEQGLQQPQHF. The CDR3 DNA reads TGTGCCAGCAGTGAGCAGGGGTTACAACAGCCCCAGCATTTT.

This clone was seen only once. This chain connects TRBV28 to TRBJ2-5; TRBD2 matches at 12 bases. CDR3 length equals 15 residues. The V gene's germline CDR1 is MDHEN and CDR2 SYDVKM. V was pared by 5 bases and J by 8 bases, with 9 bases of the junction left unmatched. The CDR3 is CASSPPSGGAGTQYF. CDR3 DNA: TGTGCCAGCAGTCCCCCTAGCGGGGGGGCGGGAACCCAGTACTTC.

J is TRBJ2-6 and V is TRBV7-8, with D possibly matching TRBD1 (5 bases). Per the germline V gene, CDR1 is SGHVS and CDR2 is FQNEAQ. The CDR3 spans 15 residues. Deletions cut 7 bases from V and 1 base from J, with 11 bases between. The CDR3: CASNPRQSGANVLTF. The DNA of the CDR3 is TGTGCCAGCAACCCCAGACAGTCTGGGGCCAACGTCCTGACTTTC. The complete variable domain, with remaining parts taken from reference TRBV7-8 and TRBJ2-6, reads GAGVSQSPRYKVAKRGQDVALRCDPISGHVSLFWYQQALGQGPEFLTYFQNEAQLDKSGLPSDRFFAERPEGSVSTLKIQRTQQEDSAVYLCASNPRQSGANVLTFGAGSRLTVL.

The chain joins TRBV5-1 to TRBJ1-5; no clear D gene. There are 14 residues in the CDR3. V was cut by 0 bases and J by 5 bases, with 9 bases left in between. CDR1 is SGHRS and CDR2 is YFSETQ in the germline V gene. Written as DNA, the CDR3 is TGCGCCAGCAGCTTGGAGACACCGGATCAGCCCCAGCATTTT. It translates to CASSLETPDQPQHF. Based on the CDR3 plus reference TRBV5-1 and TRBJ1-5, the full variable domain is KAGVTQTPRYLIKTRGQQVTLSCSPISGHRSVSWYQQTPGQGLQFLFEYFSETQRNKGNFPGRFSGRQFSNSRSEMNVSTLELGDSALYLCASSLETPDQPQHFGDGTRLSIL.